The clone carrying this T cell receptor beta chain was observed a handful of times. The sample belongs to a study of response to subunit inactivated influenza vaccine. CDR3 length equals 11 residues. Germline V gene data show CDR1 as SGHTA and CDR2 as FQGNSA. V was pared by 1 base and J by 8 bases, with 6 bases between. TCRdb ran MiXCR on the RT-PCR reads and lists one entry per CDR3 protein. The table lists 500,000 to 750,000 distinct CDR3 sequences, about 15% of them singletons, with 11% in the top ten. This material consisted of PBMCs from blood, taken 11 to 12 days after vaccination. The origin of this receptor is a man in his fifties who received an inactivated influenza vaccine. V is TRBV7-2 and J is TRBJ2-7; no reliable D call. In DNA, the CDR3 is TGTGCCAGCAGCTTAGAGTCCCAGCAGTACTTC. Amino acids: CASSLESQQYF.